The 28 T cell receptor beta chains listed next were all sequenced from one sample in a study of monozygotic twins with inflammatory bowel disease. TCRdb reprocessed the 5' RACE reads; each CDR3 protein has one entry and no DNA is given. This listing includes fewer than 550,000 distinct CDR3 sequences. Source material: blood. Receptor source: a human donor with ulcerative colitis or Crohn's disease, or a healthy co-twin of an affected twin (not recorded which).

The chain employs TRBV5-1 and TRBJ2-7; TCRdb reports TRBD1, a call that lacks DNA to check it against. CDR3 length: 14 residues. CDR1 is SGHRS and CDR2 is YFSETQ in the germline V gene. CDR3 region: CASSQGQGWYEQYF.

This chain connects TRBV3-1 to TRBJ2-3; TCRdb's D gene call, TRBD2, goes unchecked for lack of DNA. From germline, CDR1 is LGHDT and CDR2 YNNKEL (reference sequence). There are 20 residues in the CDR3. The CDR3 loop is CASSQGVSGGSLLSLDTQYF.

This CDR3 is CASSEGAGVGNTDTQYF. The rearrangement links TRBV10-2 to TRBJ2-3; without DNA, the TCRdb call of TRBD2 cannot be checked. The CDR3 sequence is 17 residues long. In germline, CDR1 is WSHSY, CDR2 SAAADI.

This rearrangement joins TRBV20-1 to TRBJ2-7; as DNA is missing, the TRBD2 call by TCRdb cannot be tested. The CDR3 covers 17 residues. From germline, CDR1 is DFQATT and CDR2 SNEGSKA (reference sequence). CDR3 in amino acids: CSARGGGTRGGFYEQYF.

The chain uses TRBV27 and TRBJ2-3; the TRBD2 assignment by TCRdb is unverifiable without DNA. CDR1 and CDR2 (germline): MNHEY, SMNVEV (reference sequence). The CDR3 runs 15 residues. Here the CDR3 reads CASSLEREITDTQYF.

The chain couples TRBV29-1 to TRBJ2-1; TCRdb calls TRBD2, which cannot be checked without DNA. Looked up from germline, CDR1 is SQVTM and CDR2 is ANQGSEA. The CDR3 sequence is 13 residues long. This chain's CDR3 is CSVRGLGGNEQFF.

The V gene is TRBV6-1, the J gene TRBJ1-2. The germline V gene has CDR1 MNHNS and CDR2 SASEGT. The CDR3 consists of 15 residues. CDR3 protein: CASSPDPRANYGYTF.

The V gene is TRBV20-1, the J gene TRBJ2-5; there is no DNA to check the TCRdb D call of TRBD1. This CDR3 has 15 residues. Germline V gene lookup returns CDR1 DFQATT and CDR2 SNEGSKA (reference sequence). The CDR3 loop reads CSASGVSGRKETQYF.

The V and J genes are TRBV20-1 and TRBJ1-1; TCRdb picks TRBD1, but there is no DNA to check that call. Per germline, CDR1 DFQATT and CDR2 SNEGSKA (reference sequence). The CDR3 length is 11 residues. The CDR3 here is CSAIRTGAAFF.

The V gene is TRBV28, the J gene TRBJ2-1; TCRdb names TRBD1, which stays unverified in the absence of DNA. This CDR3 is 11 amino acids long. The V gene's germline CDR1 is MDHEN and CDR2 SYDVKM. The CDR3 region is CATRTGVEQFF.

The chain links TRBV5-1 to TRBJ1-5; TCRdb reports TRBD1, a call that lacks DNA to check it against. The germline CDR1 and CDR2 sequences are SGHRS and YFSETQ. CDR3 length: 14 residues. This CDR3 reads CASSLAGGNQPQHF.

This chain connects TRBV5-6 to TRBJ1-2. The CDR3 length is 14 residues. CDR1 is SGHDT, CDR2 YYEEEE, per germline. The CDR3 sequence is CASSLESHNYGYTF.

V and J are TRBV7-9 and TRBJ2-7; TCRdb indicates TRBD1, and absent DNA this call remains unverified. There are 12 residues in the CDR3. Germline assignment: CDR1 SEHNR and CDR2 FQNEAQ (reference sequence). CDR3 in amino acids: CASTRTGGEQYF.

The chain joins TRBV4-3 to TRBJ1-6; as DNA is missing, the TRBD1 call by TCRdb cannot be tested. This CDR3 is built from 17 residues. Germline V gene lookup returns CDR1 LGHNA and CDR2 YSLEER. The CDR3 spells CASNQEPPGSYNSPLHF.

This chain links TRBV20-1 with TRBJ1-5; lacking DNA, the TRBD1 call made by TCRdb goes unchecked. The CDR3 is 16 amino acids. CDR1 DFQATT and CDR2 SNEGSKA come from the germline V gene (reference sequence). CDR3 sequence reads: CSARDPGRGTNQPQHF.

The genes are TRBV6-1 and TRBJ2-7; TCRdb gives TRBD1 as the D gene, but with no DNA this cannot be confirmed. This CDR3 contains 15 residues. Germline loops: CDR1 MNHNS, CDR2 SASEGT. The CDR3 protein is CASTEDPAGPYEQYF.

The chain recombines TRBV18 with TRBJ2-5. The CDR3 runs to 17 residues. The V gene's germline CDR1 is KGHSH and CDR2 LQKENI. The CDR3 here is CASSASMVRGVQETQYF.

The chain employs TRBV5-1 and TRBJ1-4; TCRdb selects TRBD1, and the lack of DNA leaves this call unchecked. The CDR3 totals 17 residues. Germline V gives CDR1 SGHRS, CDR2 YFSETQ. CDR3 amino acids: CASSLAGTMRNGEKLFF.

V and J are TRBV27 and TRBJ2-5; checking the TCRdb D call of TRBD1 is not possible without DNA. The germline CDR1 and CDR2 sequences are MNHEY and SMNVEV (reference sequence). The CDR3 has 17 residues. The chain's CDR3 is CASSPTRTGRFGETQYF.

The V call is TRBV20-1, the J call TRBJ2-1; lacking DNA, the TRBD2 call made by TCRdb goes unchecked. CDR1 is DFQATT and CDR2 is SNEGSKA in the germline V gene (reference sequence). The CDR3 runs to 16 residues. CDR3 sequence reads: CSARDPGLSSYNEQFF.

The chain is built from TRBV5-1 and TRBJ2-1; TCRdb gives TRBD2 as the D gene, but with no DNA this cannot be confirmed. The CDR3 sequence is 15 residues long. Per the germline V gene, CDR1 is SGHRS and CDR2 is YFSETQ. CDR3 amino acids: CASSLAAGGHNEQFF.

The chain recombines TRBV28 with TRBJ1-2. The CDR3 sequence is 13 residues long. Per germline, CDR1 MDHEN and CDR2 SYDVKM. This CDR3 is CASSLVSNYGYTF.

This chain joins TRBV19 and TRBJ1-5; with no DNA, the TCRdb D assignment of TRBD1 cannot be verified. The CDR3 runs 16 residues. CDR1 is LNHDA, CDR2 SQIVND, per germline (reference sequence). The CDR3 protein is CASTLRRGPINQPQHF.

The CDR3 here is CASSSVRRNYGYTF. The chain combines TRBV5-6 with TRBJ1-2. This CDR3 spans 14 amino acids. Germline CDR1 is SGHDT and CDR2 is YYEEEE. Filled out from reference TRBV5-6 and TRBJ1-2, the complete variable domain reads DAGVTQSPTHLIKTRGQQVTLRCSPKSGHDTVSWYQQALGQGPQFIFQYYEEEERQRGNFPDRFSGHQFPNYSSELNVNALLLGDSALYLCASSSVRRNYGYTFGSGTRLTVV.

This sequence joins TRBV5-1 and TRBJ2-1; TCRdb selects TRBD2, and the lack of DNA leaves this call unchecked. In germline, CDR1 is SGHRS, CDR2 YFSETQ. This CDR3 spans 17 amino acids. The CDR3 loop is CASRGLAGSVEYNEQFF.

The chain joins TRBV18 to TRBJ2-7. This CDR3 is 12 amino acids long. Germline V gene sequence: CDR1 KGHSH, CDR2 LQKENI. CDR3: CASSPFGSEQYF. The full variable domain, rest sourced from reference TRBV18 and TRBJ2-7, is NAGVMQNPRHLVRRRGQEARLRCSPMKGHSHVYWYRQLPEEGLKFMVYLQKENIIDESGMPKERFSAEFPKEGPSILRIQQVVRGDSAAYFCASSPFGSEQYFGPGTRLTVT.

V and J are TRBV19 and TRBJ2-4; TCRdb picks TRBD2, but there is no DNA to check that call. Germline-derived CDR1 and CDR2 are LNHDA and SQIVND (reference sequence). The length of the CDR3 is 16 residues. This chain's CDR3 is CASSIVWTSGSDIQYF.

V usage is TRBV9 and J usage is TRBJ1-1; without DNA, the TCRdb call of TRBD1 cannot be checked. CDR3 length equals 15 residues. Germline V gene lookup returns CDR1 SGDLS and CDR2 YYNGEE. This chain's CDR3 is CASSGFQGSHTEAFF.